This TCR beta chain came from a study of T cell clonotyping in hematopoietic cell transplantation. Clones were read by immunoSEQ multiplex PCR, and TCRdb kept only the in-frame ones, dropping some. The sample consists of about 45,000 clones, approximately 78% of them appearing once. This clone was recorded once. V dropped 1 base and J dropped 5 bases, with 14 bases sitting between them. The CDR3 consists of 15 residues. Germline V gene lookup returns CDR1 WSHSY and CDR2 SAAADI. Regarding time point: recipient sample about 28 days before transplant, after cytoreduction. Samples: about 28 days before transplant, then days 30, 100 and 180 after.

J is TRBJ2-5 and V is TRBV10-2; D might be TRBD2 (6 bases). The sequence was obtained from a man aged 60 to 69 with myelodysplastic syndrome. Some clones in this sample may be carry-over from other donors' samples. The sequencing here drew on peripheral blood mononuclear cells, taken before stem cell transplant. CDR3 protein: CASSEFGRGEETQYF. In DNA form, the CDR3 reads TGCGCCAGCAGTGAGTTTGGGCGGGGTGAGGAGACCCAGTACTTC.